Listed below are T cell receptor beta chains from one sample, sequenced in a study of T cells in Graves' hyperthyroidism and ophthalmopathy. TCRdb fed the multiplex PCR reads into MiXCR, producing one record per CDR3 protein. The sample includes 400,000 to 500,000 distinct CDR3 sequences, roughly 14% of them seen just once. What was sequenced was blood. These receptors were collected from a young man with Graves' ophthalmopathy. Both conserved end residues are part of each CDR3. A D gene is named only where the DNA matches it firmly. Expanded clones are given a class, and other clones once, few, many or no size at all.

V gene	D gene	clone size	J gene	CDR3 protein	CDR3 DNA
TRBV18	-	many	TRBJ2-7	CASSEWGYEQYF	TGTGCCAGCTCCGAGTGGGGCTACGAGCAGTACTTC
TRBV20-1	-	many	TRBJ1-2	CSAMRNTLQPVTMGDYTF	TGCAGTGCTATGAGGAATACTTTGCAACCGGTAACTATGGGGGACTACACCTTC
TRBV5-1	-	-	TRBJ2-7	CASSLRPTLGAYEQYF	TGCGCCAGCAGCTTGAGGCCGACCCTAGGGGCCTACGAGCAGTACTTC
TRBV18	TRBD2	many	TRBJ2-4	CASSPRRGGNIQYF	TGTGCCAGCTCACCACGGCGGGGGGGAAACATTCAGTACTTC
TRBV10-3	TRBD2	many	TRBJ2-1	CATTFIGLAGKVGNEQFF	TGTGCCACGACCTTCATTGGACTAGCGGGAAAGGTTGGGAATGAGCAGTTCTTC
TRBV12-5	-	few	TRBJ1-2	CASGSPQGSHYGYTF	TGTGCTAGTGGTTCCCCCCAGGGTTCCCACTATGGCTACACCTTC
TRBV5-6	-	few	TRBJ2-7	CASSFSPLSSGEQYF	TGTGCCAGCAGCTTTAGTCCACTCTCGTCTGGCGAGCAGTACTTC
TRBV20-1	-	few	TRBJ1-1	CSAERGERPIF	TGCAGCGCAGAAAGGGGGGAGCGACCGATCTTT
TRBV30	TRBD2	many	TRBJ2-1	CAWRKLAGVSSYNEQFF	TGTGCCTGGAGGAAGCTAGCGGGCGTAAGCTCCTACAATGAGCAGTTCTTC
TRBV6-5	TRBD2	few	TRBJ2-1	CASSFSTGTSGSIYMYEQFF	TGTGCCAGCAGTTTCTCTACCGGGACTAGCGGGAGTATATACATGTATGAGCAGTTCTTC
TRBV7-9	-	-	TRBJ1-2	CASSPESFGGYTF	TGTGCCAGCAGCCCCGAGTCCTTTGGAGGCTACACCTTC
TRBV5-1	-	few	TRBJ2-2	CASSSGASSKTGELFF	TGCGCCAGCAGCTCCGGAGCTAGTTCGAAGACCGGGGAGCTGTTTTTT
TRBV7-2	-	many	TRBJ1-1	CASSLDLQRGYPSRNTEAFF	TGTGCCAGCAGCTTAGACCTTCAGAGGGGCTACCCCTCCAGGAACACTGAAGCTTTCTTT
TRBV2	-	many	TRBJ2-5	CASLRPGVETQYF	TGTGCCAGCTTACGGCCGGGTGTGGAGACCCAGTACTTC
TRBV5-1	TRBD1	many	TRBJ2-7	CASSDGTGAAYEQYF	TGCGCCAGCAGCGACGGGACAGGGGCGGCCTACGAGCAGTACTTC
TRBV11-2	TRBD2	many	TRBJ2-2	CASSTSGGPNTGELFF	TGTGCCAGCAGCACTAGCGGGGGGCCTAACACCGGGGAGCTGTTTTTT
TRBV18	TRBD2	few	TRBJ2-1	CASSPGLAASNEQFF	TGTGCCAGCTCGCCGGGACTAGCGGCATCGAATGAGCAGTTCTTC
TRBV20-1	-	many	TRBJ1-2	CSARDIQGYGYTF	TGCAGTGCTAGAGATATACAGGGCTATGGCTACACCTTC
TRBV11-2	TRBD1	many	TRBJ2-5	CASSLPTGPQETQYF	TGTGCCAGCAGTCTACCGACAGGGCCCCAAGAGACCCAGTACTTC
TRBV3-1	-	many	TRBJ2-3	CASSQRGGTSTDTQYF	TGTGCCAGCAGCCAACGAGGCGGCACTAGCACAGATACGCAGTATTTT
TRBV6-6	-	many	TRBJ2-7	CASSYSQDTSYEQYF	TGTGCCAGCAGTTATTCTCAGGACACCTCCTACGAGCAGTACTTC
TRBV30	-	many	TRBJ2-5	CAWSVQGGKTQYF	TGTGCCTGGAGTGTACAAGGGGGGAAGACCCAGTACTTC
TRBV15	-	-	TRBJ1-1	CATSRGGEGRNTEAFF	TGTGCCACCAGCAGGGGCGGGGAGGGGAGGAACACTGAAGCTTTCTTT
TRBV11-2	-	-	TRBJ1-3	CASRIFGQGNTIYF	TGTGCCAGCAGGATATTTGGACAGGGAAACACCATATATTTT
TRBV5-1	TRBD1	many	TRBJ2-7	CASSLALRTGAYEQYF	TGCGCCAGCAGCTTAGCCCTCCGGACAGGGGCCTACGAGCAGTACTTC
TRBV12-3/TRBV12-4	TRBD2	many	TRBJ2-5	CASKPLAGGPETQYF	TGTGCCAGCAAGCCGCTAGCGGGGGGGCCAGAGACCCAGTACTTC
TRBV19	TRBD1	few	TRBJ2-7	CASSLTGTGAYEQYF	TGTGCCAGTAGCTTAACCGGGACAGGGGCCTACGAGCAGTACTTC